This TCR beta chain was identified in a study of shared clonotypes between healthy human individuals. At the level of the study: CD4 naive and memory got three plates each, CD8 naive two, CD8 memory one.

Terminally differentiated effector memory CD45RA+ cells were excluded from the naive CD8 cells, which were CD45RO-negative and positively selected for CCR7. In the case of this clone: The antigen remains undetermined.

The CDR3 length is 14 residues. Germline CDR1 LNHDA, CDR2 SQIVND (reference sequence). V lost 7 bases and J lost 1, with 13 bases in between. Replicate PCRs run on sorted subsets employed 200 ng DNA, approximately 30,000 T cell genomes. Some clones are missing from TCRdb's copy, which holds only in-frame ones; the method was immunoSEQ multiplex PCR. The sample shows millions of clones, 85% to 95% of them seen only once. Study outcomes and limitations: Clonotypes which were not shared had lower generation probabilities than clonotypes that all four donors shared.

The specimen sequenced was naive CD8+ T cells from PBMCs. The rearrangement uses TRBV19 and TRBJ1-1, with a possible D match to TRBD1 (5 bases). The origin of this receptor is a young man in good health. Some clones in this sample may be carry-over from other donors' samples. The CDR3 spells CASTMGRKNTEAFF. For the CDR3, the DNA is TGTGCCAGTACCATGGGACGGAAGAACACTGAAGCTTTCTTT.